Listed here are 7 T cell receptor beta chains from one sample, sequenced in a study of blood T cell repertoires in COVID-19. TCRdb's table, derived via immunoSEQ multiplex PCR, lists solely in-frame clones and lacks some. The sample contains 90,000 to 150,000 clones, approximately 90% of which appear only once. Input material: peripheral blood. Receptors originate from a man between 65 and 80 years old with active or convalescent COVID-19.

The chain is built from TRBV6-1 and TRBJ1-4; 10 nucleotides agree with TRBD1. Germline V gene sequence: CDR1 MNHNS, CDR2 SASEGT. V lost 4 bases to trimming and J lost 0 bases; unmatched junction nucleotides: 5. This CDR3 spans 17 amino acids. CDR3 DNA: TGTGCCAGCAGTGGACAGGGGGCAAATCCAACTAATGAAAAACTGTTTTTT. As protein: CASSGQGANPTNEKLFF.

Details on this clone: The same CDR3 can be traced to other DNA sequences in this sample. The rearrangement links TRBV19 to TRBJ1-1; D unresolved. The germline CDR1 and CDR2 sequences are LNHDA and SQIVND (reference sequence). The length of the CDR3 is 11 residues. V shed 1 base and J shed 8 bases, with 5 bases lying between them. The CDR3 is CASSIVTEAFF. CDR3 in DNA: TGTGCCAGTAGTATAGTTACAGAAGCTTTCTTT.

The rearrangement joins TRBV5-1 to TRBJ2-2; D perhaps matches TRBD2 (5 bases). The CDR3 loop spans 15 amino acids. Trimming removed 4 bases at V and 1 base at J, with 11 bases between. From germline, CDR1 is SGHRS and CDR2 YFSETQ. CDR3 coding DNA: TGCGCCAGCAGCGAGGGATCAGGGAACACCGGGGAGCTGTTTTTT. Protein product: CASSEGSGNTGELFF.

In its sample, this clone was seen many times. V and J are TRBV25-1 and TRBJ2-7; D may be TRBD1 (6 bases). The CDR3 runs 14 residues. CDR1 and CDR2 from the germline V gene are MGHDK and SYGVNS. Between the trimmed V and J ends, which lost 6 bases and 2 bases, there was a span of 14 bases. The CDR3 bases are TGTGCCAGCAGGGAGACAGGCCCGGCCTACGAGCAGTACTTC. This codes for CASRETGPAYEQYF.

This chain uses TRBV2 with TRBJ1-6, with D hard to call. The CDR3 is 16 residues long. V shed 3 bases and J shed 4 bases, with 13 bases lying between them. Per the germline V gene, CDR1 is SNHLY and CDR2 is FYNNEI. The CDR3 nucleotides read TGTGCCAGCAGTGAGCCAGGCCCTCTTTATAATTCACCCCTCCACTTT. This sequence encodes CASSEPGPLYNSPLHF. Variable domain in full (rest from reference TRBV2 and TRBJ1-6): EPEVTQTPSHQVTQMGQEVILRCVPISNHLYFYWYRQILGQKVEFLVSFYNNEISEKSEIFDDQFSVERPDGSNFTLKIRSTKLEDSAMYFCASSEPGPLYNSPLHFGNGTRLTVT.

The chain combines TRBV21-1 with TRBJ1-4; the table's D call, TRBD1, was not checked against the DNA. TRBV21-1 is tagged as a pseudogene. The CDR3 totals 15 residues. This CDR3 reads CASRRTEGEGEKLFF. In DNA form, the CDR3 reads TGTGCCAGCAGGAGGACCGAGGGGGAAGGAGAAAAACTGTTTTTT.

This sequence joins TRBV29-1 and TRBJ1-4; D unclear. This CDR3 spans 12 amino acids. Trimming left V 8 bases short and J 6 bases short, with 13 bases between. Germline assignment: CDR1 SQVTM and CDR2 ANQGSEA. CDR3 loop: CSFRYGDEKLFF. Written as DNA, the CDR3 is TGCAGCTTCAGGTACGGGGATGAAAAACTGTTTTTT.